This T cell receptor (beta chain) was observed in a study of graft-versus-host responses after intestinal transplantation. General study findings and limits: Maximum circulating GvH clone levels tracked with early post-transplant HvG decreases.

Trimming stripped 1 base from V and 2 bases from J, with 9 bases between. The CDR3 runs to 16 residues. Germline V gene lookup returns CDR1 MGHRA and CDR2 YSYEKL. Sequencing was performed with immunoSEQ multiplex PCR; in TCRdb, only in-frame clones are kept and a portion is missing. Of roughly 40,000 clones listed, 91% are singletons. Comment on this clone: What it recognizes is unknown.

The V call is TRBV4-1, the J call TRBJ1-6; D might be TRBD1 (5 bases). The starting material was PBMCs, obtained around 320 days after intestinal transplant. This receptor was obtained from a human patient who received an intestinal transplant, so some T cells may come from the graft donor. The CDR3 coding sequence is TGCGCCAGCAGCCAAGTAAGCAGGGCCTATAATTCACCCCTCCACTTT. Residues: CASSQVSRAYNSPLHF.